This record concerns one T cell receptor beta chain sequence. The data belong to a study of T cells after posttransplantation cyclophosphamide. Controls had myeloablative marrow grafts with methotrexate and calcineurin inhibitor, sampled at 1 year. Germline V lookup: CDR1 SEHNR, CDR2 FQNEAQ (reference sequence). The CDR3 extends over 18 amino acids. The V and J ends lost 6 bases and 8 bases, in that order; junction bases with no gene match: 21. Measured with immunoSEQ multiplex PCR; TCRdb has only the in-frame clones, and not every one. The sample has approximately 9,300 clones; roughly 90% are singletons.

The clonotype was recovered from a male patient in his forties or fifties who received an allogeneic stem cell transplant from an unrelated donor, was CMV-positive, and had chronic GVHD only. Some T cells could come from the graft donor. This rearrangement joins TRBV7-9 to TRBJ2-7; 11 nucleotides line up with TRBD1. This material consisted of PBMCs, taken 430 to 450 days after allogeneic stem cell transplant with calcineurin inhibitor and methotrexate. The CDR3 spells CASSSTGTGGLDRFKQYF. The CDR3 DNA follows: TGTGCCAGCAGTTCGACCGGGACAGGGGGGTTGGATCGGTTTAAGCAGTACTTC.